This T cell receptor (beta chain) appears in the sequencing data of a study of blood T cells in healthy people across ages. This clonotype was picked up a small number of times. The authors ran a second PCR of roughly 6 to 11 cycles using a sample-barcoded 5' primer and a J-beta primer mix. One entry per CDR3 protein, called by TCRdb with MiXCR from the 5' RACE reads. Of more than 650,000 distinct CDR3 sequences detected, around 25% appear once; the ten largest clones hold 2.5% to 3.5%. Germline loops: CDR1 SEHNR, CDR2 FQNEAQ (reference sequence). This CDR3 has 17 residues. J lost 0 bases, V lost 4 bases, and 4 bases had no gene match. These same data were also listed under a study on T cells of mothers and their children.

Sample: blood. The chain employs TRBV7-9 and TRBJ2-2, with 11 bases that match TRBD2. This sequence was found in a boy aged 5-17 years in good health. The CDR3 coding sequence is TGTGCCAGCAGCTCGACTAGCGGGGAATCGAACACCGGGGAGCTGTTTTTT. Translated, it gives CASSSTSGESNTGELFF. Together with reference TRBV7-9 and TRBJ2-2, the CDR3 gives the full variable domain: DTGVSQNPRHKITKRGQNVTFRCDPISEHNRLYWYRQTLGQGPEFLTYFQNEAQLEKSRLLSDRFSAERPKGSFSTLEIQRTEQGDSAMYLCASSSTSGESNTGELFFGEGSRLTVL.